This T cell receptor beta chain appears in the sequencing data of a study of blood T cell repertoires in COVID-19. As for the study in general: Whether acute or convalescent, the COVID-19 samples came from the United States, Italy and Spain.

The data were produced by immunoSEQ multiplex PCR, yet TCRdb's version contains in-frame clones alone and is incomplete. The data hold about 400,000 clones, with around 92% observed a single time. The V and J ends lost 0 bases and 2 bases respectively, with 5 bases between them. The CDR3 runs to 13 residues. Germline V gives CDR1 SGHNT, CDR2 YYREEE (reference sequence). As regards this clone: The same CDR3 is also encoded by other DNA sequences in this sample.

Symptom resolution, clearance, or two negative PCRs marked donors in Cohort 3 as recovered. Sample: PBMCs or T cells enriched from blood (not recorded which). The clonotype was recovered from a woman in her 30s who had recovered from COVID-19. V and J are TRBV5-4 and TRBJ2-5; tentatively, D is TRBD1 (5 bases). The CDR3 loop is CASSLGQQETQYF. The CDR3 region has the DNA TGTGCCAGCAGCTTGGGACAGCAAGAGACCCAGTACTTC.